Shown below are 22 T cell receptor beta chains from a single sample sequenced in a study of blood T cell repertoires in COVID-19. Sequenced by immunoSEQ multiplex PCR; TCRdb stores in-frame clones only, minus some. The table has 25,000 to 35,000 clones, 75% to 90% seen once. Sequenced input: peripheral blood. The receptors were gathered from a man older than 75 with acute or convalescent COVID-19.

This clone has only one observation. This chain joins TRBV28 and TRBJ2-6; D is possibly TRBD2 (7 bases). Trimming took 6 bases from V and 2 from J, leaving 29 bases between them. The length of the CDR3 is 21 residues. From germline, CDR1 is MDHEN and CDR2 SYDVKM. CDR3 protein: CASSNMGLTGRGVPGANVLTF. The CDR3 coding sequence is TGTGCCAGCAGCAATATGGGTCTCACAGGGAGGGGGGTCCCTGGGGCCAACGTCCTGACTTTC.

V usage is TRBV9 and J usage is TRBJ2-2; tentative D call: TRBD1 (5 bases). The V and J ends lost 4 bases and 2 bases respectively, with 15 bases between them. This CDR3 contains 16 residues. CDR1 and CDR2 from the germline V gene are SGDLS and YYNGEE. The DNA for the CDR3 is TGTGCCAGCAGCATCCGCCGACAGACAAACACCGGGGAGCTGTTTTTT. Residues: CASSIRRQTNTGELFF.

V gene TRBV3-1 (or the pseudogene TRBV3-2) combines with J gene TRBJ2-3, with D possibly being TRBD2 (6 bases). V lost 1 base and J 7 bases, leaving 9 bases between the germline ends. Germline loops: CDR1 LGHDT, CDR2 YNNKEL (reference sequence). The CDR3 spans 13 residues. The CDR3 spells CASSQVRGNTQYF. The CDR3 DNA reads as TGTGCCAGCAGCCAAGTCCGGGGGAATACGCAGTATTTT.

J is TRBJ2-2 and V is TRBV9; maybe TRBD2 (6 bases). Germline-derived CDR1 and CDR2 are SGDLS and YYNGEE. V lost 1 base and J 6 bases, leaving 13 bases between the germline ends. The CDR3 has 15 amino acids. Here the CDR3 DNA reads TGTGCCAGCAGCGTAACCCGGGAGTCCCCCGGGGAGCTGTTTTTT. It is translated as CASSVTRESPGELFF. Variable domain in full (rest from reference TRBV9 and TRBJ2-2): DSGVTQTPKHLITATGQRVTLRCSPRSGDLSVYWYQQSLDQGLQFLIQYYNGEERAKGNILERFSAQQFPDLHSELNLSSLELGDSALYFCASSVTRESPGELFFGEGSRLTVL.

This CDR3 is CASSYSGTEMNTEAFF. The CDR3 DNA follows: TGTGCCAGCAGTTACAGTGGGACAGAAATGAACACTGAAGCTTTCTTT. The gene calls are TRBV6-5 and TRBJ1-1, with TRBD1 matching 7 bases. Trimming at V came to 2 bases and at J to 0 bases, leaving 6 bases not matched to a gene. CDR1 and CDR2 from the germline V gene are MNHEY and SVGAGI. This CDR3 comprises 16 residues.

The genes are TRBV6-1 and TRBJ1-5, with D possibly matching TRBD1 (5 bases). V lost 0 bases and J 0 bases, leaving 9 bases between the germline ends. This CDR3 has 16 residues. Germline V gene lookup returns CDR1 MNHNS and CDR2 SASEGT. CDR3 sequence (DNA): TGTGCCAGCAGTGAAGCGGCGGGGGATAGCAATCAGCCCCAGCATTTT. This encodes CASSEAAGDSNQPQHF.

This chain uses TRBV6-5 with TRBJ2-3; D ambiguous. Trimming left V 2 bases short and J 5 bases short, with 8 bases between. The length of the CDR3 is 13 residues. The germline V gene has CDR1 MNHEY and CDR2 SVGAGI. CDR3 DNA: TGTGCCAGCAGTTACCCGTCGGGAGATACGCAGTATTTT. Protein: CASSYPSGDTQYF.

This chain uses TRBV5-1 with TRBJ2-5; no firm D call. This CDR3 has 14 amino acids. Trimming removed 3 bases at V and 3 bases at J, with 12 bases between. In germline, CDR1 is SGHRS, CDR2 YFSETQ. In DNA form, the CDR3 reads TGCGCCAGCAGCTCGAGAGCGTCGAAAGAGACCCAGTACTTC. This translates into CASSSRASKETQYF. Full variable domain (rest looked up from reference TRBV5-1 and TRBJ2-5): KAGVTQTPRYLIKTRGQQVTLSCSPISGHRSVSWYQQTPGQGLQFLFEYFSETQRNKGNFPGRFSGRQFSNSRSEMNVSTLELGDSALYLCASSSRASKETQYFGPGTRLLVL.

The chain couples TRBV28 to TRBJ1-1; maybe TRBD1 (5 bases). Deletions cut 8 bases from V and 9 bases from J, with 16 bases between. Germline CDR1 is MDHEN and CDR2 is SYDVKM. This CDR3 is built from 12 residues. CDR3 sequence (DNA): TGTGCCAGCCGTGGAACAGGCCCTAAAGCTTTCTTT. Translation gives CASRGTGPKAFF.

A remark on this clone: The same CDR3 also results from other DNA sequences found in this sample. The chain combines TRBV5-1 with TRBJ2-7, with unresolved D. V lost 2 bases, J lost 10 bases, and 13 bases lay in between. This CDR3 has 12 residues. Looked up from germline, CDR1 is SGHRS and CDR2 is YFSETQ. The CDR3 coding sequence is TGCGCCAGCAGCTTAGTTAGAGGCGAACAGTACTTC. It translates to CASSLVRGEQYF.

This clone appeared a few times. This chain connects TRBV23-1 to TRBJ2-5; the D is unclear. TRBV23-1 falls under the ORF class, with uncertain function. V was pared by 0 bases and J by 5 bases, with 4 bases between. CDR3 size: 12 residues. CDR3 nucleotides: TGCGCCAGCAGTCAATCTCGGGAGACCCAGTACTTC. The encoded protein is CASSQSRETQYF.

The chain recombines TRBV28 with TRBJ2-6; no reliable D call. The V gene lost 0 bases and the J gene lost 4 bases, with 10 bases spanning the gap. This CDR3 spans 16 amino acids. CDR1 and CDR2 (germline): MDHEN, SYDVKM. The CDR3, as DNA: TGTGCCAGCAGTTTATGGGCCTTCGGGGGGGCCAACGTCCTGACTTTC. Translating it yields CASSLWAFGGANVLTF.

The chain links TRBV18 to TRBJ2-5; 8 positions match TRBD1. The CDR3 totals 16 residues. Germline values: CDR1 KGHSH, CDR2 LQKENI. V lost 2 bases and J lost 2; bases outside the gene matches: 7. CDR3 DNA sequence: TGTGCCAGCTCACCAGGGACAGGTCTAGGTCAAGAGACCCAGTACTTC. Amino acids: CASSPGTGLGQETQYF.

The gene calls are TRBV14 and TRBJ1-1; a weak D match, TRBD1 (6 bases). Germline V gene data show CDR1 as SGHDN and CDR2 as FVKESK. CDR3 length equals 15 residues. V dropped 6 bases and J dropped 1 base, with 15 bases sitting between them. DNA of the CDR3: TGTGCCAGCAGTCCTACCGACAGGAGGAACACTGAAGCTTTCTTT. Amino acid sequence: CASSPTDRRNTEAFF. Full variable domain (outside the CDR3, taken from reference TRBV14 and TRBJ1-1): EAGVTQFPSHSVIEKGQTVTLRCDPISGHDNLYWYRRVMGKEIKFLLHFVKESKQDESGMPNNRFLAERTGGTYSTLKVQPAELEDSGVYFCASSPTDRRNTEAFFGQGTRLTVV.

V and J are TRBV6-5 and TRBJ1-5; 8 bases agree with TRBD1. Germline CDR1 MNHEY, CDR2 SVGAGI. This CDR3 spans 14 amino acids. V dropped 6 bases and J dropped 9; count of bases not matched to a gene: 10. The CDR3 spells CASRGTGHRSPQHF. CDR3 coding DNA: TGTGCCAGCAGGGGGACAGGACACAGATCGCCCCAGCATTTT.

This clone was detected a few times. Here the CDR3 reads CASSPPSGMNTGELFF. CDR3 DNA: TGCGCCAGCAGCCCGCCTAGCGGGATGAACACCGGGGAGCTGTTTTTT. V gene TRBV5-1 combines with J gene TRBJ2-2, with 9 bases aligning to TRBD2. Germline lookup yields CDR1 SGHRS and CDR2 YFSETQ. This CDR3 has 16 amino acids. V dropped 4 bases and J dropped 1; count of bases not matched to a gene: 5.

The CDR3 loop reads CASSQGWQQYGYTF. CDR3 bases: TGTGCCAGCAGCCAAGGGTGGCAACAGTATGGCTACACCTTC. The chain joins TRBV14 to TRBJ1-2; D gene uncertain. CDR3 length: 14 amino acids. The V end was cut by 1 base, the J end by 5 bases, with 11 bases between. Germline values: CDR1 SGHDN, CDR2 FVKESK.

V is TRBV5-1 and J is TRBJ2-2; 7 nucleotides line up with TRBD1. This CDR3 is 15 amino acids long. Losses at the gene ends were 4 bases for V and 5 bases for J; bases not matched to a gene: 8. CDR1 SGHRS and CDR2 YFSETQ come from the germline V gene. This CDR3 reads CASSGTAGTTGELFF. Here the CDR3 DNA reads TGCGCCAGCAGCGGGACAGCCGGAACGACCGGGGAGCTGTTTTTT.

The chain couples TRBV20-1 to TRBJ2-1; 12 bases fit TRBD2. The CDR3 has 16 amino acids. Losses at the gene ends were 4 bases for V and 5 bases for J; bases not matched to a gene: 9. Germline V lookup: CDR1 DFQATT, CDR2 SNEGSKA (reference sequence). CDR3 bases: TGCAGTGCTACTGAGCTAGCGGGAGGGCCCGACAATGAGCAGTTCTTC. It is translated as CSATELAGGPDNEQFF.

This chain connects TRBV7-9 to TRBJ1-2; D uncertain. CDR1 and CDR2 from the germline V gene are SEHNR and FQNEAQ (reference sequence). This CDR3 spans 15 amino acids. V was trimmed by 5 bases and J by 1 base, leaving 14 bases between them. The chain's CDR3 is CASSPVGSFNYGYTF. The CDR3 DNA reads as TGTGCCAGCAGCCCCGTGGGCAGTTTTAACTATGGCTACACCTTC.

The rearrangement uses TRBV7-9 and TRBJ1-5; the D gene is possibly TRBD1 (5 bases). Germline V gives CDR1 SEHNR, CDR2 FQNEAQ (reference sequence). The CDR3 contains 16 residues. Trimming left V 4 bases short and J 3 bases short, with 16 bases between. CDR3 amino acids: CASSSVGGGANQPQHF. The DNA of the CDR3 is TGTGCCAGCAGCTCCGTGGGGGGTGGGGCCAATCAGCCCCAGCATTTT.

The chain recombines TRBV3-1 (or the pseudogene TRBV3-2) with TRBJ2-1; 11 nucleotides agree with TRBD2. V lost 2 bases, J lost 4 bases, and 7 bases stayed unmatched. Germline V gene sequence: CDR1 LGHDT, CDR2 YNNKEL (reference sequence). The CDR3 contains 17 residues. The CDR3 spells CASSQYGGTSGYNEQFF. The DNA of the CDR3 is TGTGCCAGCAGCCAATACGGCGGGACTAGCGGATACAATGAGCAGTTCTTC.